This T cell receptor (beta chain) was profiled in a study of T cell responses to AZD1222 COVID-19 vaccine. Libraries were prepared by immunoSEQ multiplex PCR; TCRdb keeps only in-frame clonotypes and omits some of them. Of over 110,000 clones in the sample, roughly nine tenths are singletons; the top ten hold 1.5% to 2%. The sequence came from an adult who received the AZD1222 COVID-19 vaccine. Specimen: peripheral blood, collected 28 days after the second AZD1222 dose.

CDR3 loop: CASSVQGNEQFF. The CDR3, as DNA: TGTGCCAGCAGCGTCCAGGGTAATGAGCAGTTCTTC. The chain is built from TRBV2 and TRBJ2-1, with D perhaps matching TRBD1 (5 bases). Trimming took off 6 bases at V and 7 bases at J, with 10 bases between the two ends. The CDR3 contains 12 residues. CDR1 SNHLY and CDR2 FYNNEI come from the germline V gene.